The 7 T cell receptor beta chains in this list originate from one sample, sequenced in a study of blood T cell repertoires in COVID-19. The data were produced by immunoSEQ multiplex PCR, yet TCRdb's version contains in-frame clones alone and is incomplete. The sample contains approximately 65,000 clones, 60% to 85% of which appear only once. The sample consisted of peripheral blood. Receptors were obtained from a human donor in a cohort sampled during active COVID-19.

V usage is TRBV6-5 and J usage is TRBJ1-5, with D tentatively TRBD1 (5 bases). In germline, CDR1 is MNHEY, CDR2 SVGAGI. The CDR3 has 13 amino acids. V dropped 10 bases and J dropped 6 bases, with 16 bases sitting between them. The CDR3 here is CATARSDSQPQHF. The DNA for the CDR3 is TGTGCCACGGCAAGGAGTGACAGTCAGCCCCAGCATTTT.

CDR3 loop: CASIQGATDTQYF. Here the CDR3 DNA reads TGTGCCAGCATCCAGGGGGCCACAGATACGCAGTATTTT. V gene TRBV28 combines with J gene TRBJ2-3; the match to TRBD1 covers 8 bases. V gave up 7 bases and J gave up 2 bases; unmatched junction bases: 2. From germline, CDR1 is MDHEN and CDR2 SYDVKM. The CDR3 length is 13 residues.

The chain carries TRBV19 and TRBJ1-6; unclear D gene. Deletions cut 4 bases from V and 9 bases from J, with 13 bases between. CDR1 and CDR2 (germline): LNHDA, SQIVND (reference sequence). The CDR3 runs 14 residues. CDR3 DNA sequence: TGTGCCAGTAGTACCTCGGAGGAAGGTTCACCCCTCCACTTT. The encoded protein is CASSTSEEGSPLHF.

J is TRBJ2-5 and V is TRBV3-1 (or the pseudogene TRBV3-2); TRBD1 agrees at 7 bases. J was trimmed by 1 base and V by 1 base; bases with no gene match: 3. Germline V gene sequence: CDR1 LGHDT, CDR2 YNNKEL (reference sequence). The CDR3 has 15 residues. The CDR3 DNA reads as TGTGCCAGCAGCCAAGTAACAGGGGCCCAAGAGACCCAGTACTTC. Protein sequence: CASSQVTGAQETQYF.

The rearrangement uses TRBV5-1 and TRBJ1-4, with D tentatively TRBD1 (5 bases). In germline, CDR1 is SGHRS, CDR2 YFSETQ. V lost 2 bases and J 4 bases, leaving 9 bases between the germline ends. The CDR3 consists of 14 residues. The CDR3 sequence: CASSLRGDNEKLFF. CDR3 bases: TGCGCCAGCAGCTTACGGGGGGATAATGAAAAACTGTTTTTT.

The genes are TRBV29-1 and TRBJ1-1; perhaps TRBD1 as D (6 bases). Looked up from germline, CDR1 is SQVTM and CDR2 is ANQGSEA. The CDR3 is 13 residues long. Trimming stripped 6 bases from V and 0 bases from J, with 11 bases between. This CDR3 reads CSVTGHLNTEAFF. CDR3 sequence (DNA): TGCAGCGTGACGGGACATTTGAACACTGAAGCTTTCTTT.

CDR3 amino acids: CASSQYQETQYF. The CDR3 DNA reads TGTGCCAGTAGCCAGTACCAAGAGACCCAGTACTTC. V is TRBV19 and J is TRBJ2-5, with D unclear. There are 12 residues in the CDR3. The germline V gene encodes CDR1 LNHDA and CDR2 SQIVND (reference sequence). V lost 6 bases to trimming and J lost 0 bases, with 5 bases between them.